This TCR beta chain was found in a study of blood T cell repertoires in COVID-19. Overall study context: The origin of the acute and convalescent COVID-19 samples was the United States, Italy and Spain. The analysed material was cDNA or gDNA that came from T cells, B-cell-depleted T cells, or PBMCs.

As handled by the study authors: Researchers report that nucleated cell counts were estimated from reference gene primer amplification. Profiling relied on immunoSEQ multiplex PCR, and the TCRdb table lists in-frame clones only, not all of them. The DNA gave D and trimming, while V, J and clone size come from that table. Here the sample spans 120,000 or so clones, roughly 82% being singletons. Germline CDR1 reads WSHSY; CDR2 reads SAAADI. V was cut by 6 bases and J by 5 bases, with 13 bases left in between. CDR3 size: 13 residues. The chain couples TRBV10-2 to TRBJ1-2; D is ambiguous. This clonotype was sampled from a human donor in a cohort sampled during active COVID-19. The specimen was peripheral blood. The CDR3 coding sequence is TGCGCCAGCAGACCCGGACTGGGTTATGGCTACACCTTC. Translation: CASRPGLGYGYTF.